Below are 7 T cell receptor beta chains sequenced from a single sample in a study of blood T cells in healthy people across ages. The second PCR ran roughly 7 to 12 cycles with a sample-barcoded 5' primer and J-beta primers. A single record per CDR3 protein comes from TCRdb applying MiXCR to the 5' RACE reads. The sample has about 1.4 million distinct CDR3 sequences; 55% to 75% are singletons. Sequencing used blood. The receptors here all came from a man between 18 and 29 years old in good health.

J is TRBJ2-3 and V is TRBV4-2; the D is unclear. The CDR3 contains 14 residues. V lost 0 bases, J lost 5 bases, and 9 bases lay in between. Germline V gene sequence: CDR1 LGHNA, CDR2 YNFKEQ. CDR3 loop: CASSQENSGDTQYF. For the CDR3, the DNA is TGTGCCAGCAGCCAAGAAAACTCGGGAGATACGCAGTATTTT.

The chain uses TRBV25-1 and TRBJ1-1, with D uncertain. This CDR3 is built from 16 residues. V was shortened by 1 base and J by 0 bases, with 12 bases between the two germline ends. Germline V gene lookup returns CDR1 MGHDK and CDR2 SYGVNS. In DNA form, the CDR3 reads TGTGCCAGCAGTGAATCGGGTGGCTCCCTGAACACTGAAGCTTTCTTT. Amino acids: CASSESGGSLNTEAFF. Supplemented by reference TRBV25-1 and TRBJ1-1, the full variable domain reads EADIYQTPRYLVIGTGKKITLECSQTMGHDKMYWYQQDPGMELHLIHYSYGVNSTEKGDLSSESTVSRIRTEHFPLTLESARPSHTSQYLCASSESGGSLNTEAFFGQGTRLTVV.

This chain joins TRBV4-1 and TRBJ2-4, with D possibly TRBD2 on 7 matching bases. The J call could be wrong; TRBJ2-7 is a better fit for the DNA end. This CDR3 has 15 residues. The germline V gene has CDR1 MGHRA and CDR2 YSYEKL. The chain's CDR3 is CASSQVGGDYYEQYF. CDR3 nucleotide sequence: TGCGCCAGCAGCCAAGTAGGGGGGGATTACTACGAGCAGTACTTC.

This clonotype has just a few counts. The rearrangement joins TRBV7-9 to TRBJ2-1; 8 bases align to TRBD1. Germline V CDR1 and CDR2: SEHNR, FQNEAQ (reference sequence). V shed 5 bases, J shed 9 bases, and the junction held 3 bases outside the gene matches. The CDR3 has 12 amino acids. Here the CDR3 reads CASSRTGFEQFF. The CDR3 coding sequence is TGTGCCAGCAGCCGGACAGGGTTTGAGCAGTTCTTC.

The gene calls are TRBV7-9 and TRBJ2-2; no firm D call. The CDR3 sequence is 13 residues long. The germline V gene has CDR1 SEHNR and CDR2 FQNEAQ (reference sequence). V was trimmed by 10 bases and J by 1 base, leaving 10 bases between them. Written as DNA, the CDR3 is TGTGCCACTCCAGTTTGGAACACCGGGGAGCTGTTTTTT. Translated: CATPVWNTGELFF.

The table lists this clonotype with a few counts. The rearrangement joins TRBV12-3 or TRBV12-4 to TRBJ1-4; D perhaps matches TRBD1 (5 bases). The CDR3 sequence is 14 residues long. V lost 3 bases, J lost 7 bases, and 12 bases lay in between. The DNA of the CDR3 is TGTGCCAGCAGTTTTCAGGGATGGGGTGAAAAACTGTTTTTT. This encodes CASSFQGWGEKLFF.

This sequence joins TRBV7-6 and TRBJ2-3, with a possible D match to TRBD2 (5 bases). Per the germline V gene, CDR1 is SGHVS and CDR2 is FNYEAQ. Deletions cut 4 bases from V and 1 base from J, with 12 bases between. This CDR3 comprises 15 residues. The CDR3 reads CASSWKGVGTDTQYF. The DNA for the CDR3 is TGTGCCAGCAGCTGGAAGGGAGTCGGCACAGATACGCAGTATTTT.